The 21 T cell receptor beta chains reported below all come from one sample, sequenced in a study of T cell repertoires in cytomegalovirus infection (dated by TCRdb to between 2018 and 2021). This specimen's treatment or condition label, per the study, means: in vitro stimulation with specific CMV peptide epitopes to enrich CMV-specific T cells. Antigens for these TCRs are unknown. The instrument was an Illumina HiSeq 1500. TCRdb handled the public reads itself, with Q25 trimming in fastp and clone calling in MiXCR, and kept productive beta chains. Every distinct CDR3 protein forms one entry, paired with its most common genes and DNA. For this sample the table gives fewer than 650,000 distinct CDR3 sequences, of which 35% to 50% were detected only once. In total, the top ten clones hold 40% to 60% of the sample. This sample comprised cultured PBMCs, obtained from culture after CMV antigen stimulation. The receptors stem from a human donor in good health (CMV status not recorded). Some clones in this sample may be carry-over from other donors' samples.

This clonotype was seen a few times. V is TRBV6-1 and J is TRBJ2-2; no reliable D call. The CDR3 is 13 amino acids. Looked up from germline, CDR1 is MNHNS and CDR2 is SASEGT. Between the trimmed V and J ends, which lost 7 bases and 6 bases, there was a span of 12 bases. CDR3 DNA: TGTGCCAGCAACTATTTAGGAGCCGGGGAGCTGTTTTTT. Its protein is CASNYLGAGELFF.

This rearrangement joins TRBV6-8 to TRBJ1-5; D is unclear. V shed 4 bases and J shed 0 bases, with 10 bases lying between them. This CDR3 region has 15 residues. Germline values: CDR1 MNHGY, CDR2 SAAAGT. CDR3 nucleotide sequence: TGTGCCAGCAGTTTATCCCCTTATAGCAATCAGCCCCAGCATTTT. This sequence encodes CASSLSPYSNQPQHF.

This chain connects TRBV7-9 to TRBJ2-1; TRBD1 agrees at 10 bases. This CDR3 is built from 15 residues. CDR1 is SEHNR, CDR2 FQNEAQ, per germline (reference sequence). The trim removed 3 bases at V and 5 bases at J, leaving 4 bases unmatched. Here the CDR3 reads CASSFPGTGDNEQFF. CDR3 coding DNA: TGTGCCAGCAGCTTCCCCGGGACAGGGGACAATGAGCAGTTCTTC.

The chain employs TRBV6-5 and TRBJ2-1; TRBD2 aligns across 10 bases. This CDR3 is built from 15 residues. Germline loops: CDR1 MNHEY, CDR2 SVGAGI. The V segment lost 9 bases and the J segment 4 bases; nucleotides outside the gene matches: 9. The CDR3 DNA reads TGTGCCAGTCAGCGGGGGGGCGCCCTTTACAATGAGCAGTTCTTC. It yields the protein CASQRGGALYNEQFF.

This sequence joins TRBV7-9 and TRBJ2-1, with D perhaps matching TRBD2 (7 bases). Germline CDR1 and CDR2: SEHNR and FQNEAQ (reference sequence). With 8 bases removed from V and 5 bases from J, the gap between germline ends came to 10 bases. This CDR3 comprises 12 residues. CDR3 DNA: TGTGCCAGCGGGGGGGCCGACAATGAGCAGTTCTTC. Its protein is CASGGADNEQFF.

This clonotype has a handful of counts. V usage is TRBV18 and J usage is TRBJ2-7; D is ambiguous. Germline V lookup: CDR1 KGHSH, CDR2 LQKENI. The CDR3 totals 14 residues. Trimming cost V 2 bases and J 2 bases, with 10 bases left between them. CDR3 in amino acids: CASSPRNGAYEQYF. The CDR3 nucleotides read TGTGCCAGCTCACCAAGAAACGGAGCCTACGAGCAGTACTTC.

The chain is built from TRBV5-1 and TRBJ2-1; no clear D. Germline V gene sequence: CDR1 SGHRS, CDR2 YFSETQ. Trimming cost V 5 bases and J 7 bases, with 13 bases left between them. The CDR3 sequence is 13 residues long. The CDR3 bases are TGCGCCAGCAGTAGAGCGTTCACTAATGAGCAGTTCTTC. It translates to CASSRAFTNEQFF.

This clonotype occurred once. The gene calls are TRBV5-1 and TRBJ1-1; D ambiguous. CDR3 length: 14 residues. Germline values: CDR1 SGHRS, CDR2 YFSETQ. The V gene lost 4 bases and the J gene lost 1 base, with 11 bases spanning the gap. CDR3 region: CASSGLTKNTEAFF. CDR3 nucleotide sequence: TGCGCCAGCAGCGGGTTAACTAAGAACACTGAAGCTTTCTTT.

The chain uses TRBV7-2 and TRBJ1-5; 10 bases are a match to TRBD1. The CDR3 loop spans 17 amino acids. J lost 3 bases, V lost 1 base, and 6 bases had no gene match. Germline V CDR1 and CDR2: SGHTA, FQGNSA. CDR3 coding DNA: TGTGCCAGCAGCTTAGGGGAGGGGACAGGGGACAATCAGCCCCAGCATTTT. It yields the protein CASSLGEGTGDNQPQHF.

The chain is built from TRBV18 and TRBJ2-7; 8 bases match TRBD1. The germline gives CDR1 KGHSH, CDR2 LQKENI. This CDR3 spans 14 amino acids. V was clipped by 5 bases and J by 4 bases; unmatched bases: 7. This chain's CDR3 is CASSSRQGLYEQYF. The DNA for the CDR3 is TGTGCCAGCTCATCCCGACAGGGGCTTTACGAGCAGTACTTC.

The genes are TRBV2 and TRBJ2-3, with D unresolved. The V gene lost 0 bases and the J gene lost 6 bases, with 10 bases spanning the gap. CDR1 and CDR2 (germline): SNHLY, FYNNEI. The CDR3 is 14 amino acids. The DNA for the CDR3 is TGTGCCAGCAGTGAAGCGTCTAGGAAGGATACGCAGTATTTT. It encodes CASSEASRKDTQYF.

The V gene is TRBV6-1, the J gene TRBJ1-1; no reliable D call. Trimming removed 5 bases from V and 6 bases from J, with 13 bases in between. Germline lookup yields CDR1 MNHNS and CDR2 SASEGT. The CDR3 runs 13 residues. The CDR3 bases are TGTGCCAGCAGTTACGGTCCGGGCCCTGAAGCTTTCTTT. Amino acid sequence: CASSYGPGPEAFF.

The chain combines TRBV24-1 with TRBJ2-2; the D gene is possibly TRBD2 (6 bases). CDR1 and CDR2 (germline): KGHDR, SFDVKD. V lost 8 bases and J lost 5, with 11 bases in between. This CDR3 is built from 13 residues. The CDR3 sequence is CATNFGGTGELFF. The CDR3 bases are TGTGCCACCAATTTCGGGGGAACCGGGGAGCTGTTTTTT.

CDR3 amino acids: CASSLLGTGIEMNTEAFF. CDR3 nucleotide sequence: TGTGCCAGCAGTTTATTAGGGACAGGTATTGAAATGAACACTGAAGCTTTCTTT. The chain uses TRBV28 and TRBJ1-1, with TRBD1 matching over 8 bases. The germline V gene has CDR1 MDHEN and CDR2 SYDVKM. The CDR3 sequence is 18 residues long. V dropped 1 base and J dropped 0; count of bases not matched to a gene: 10.

This chain connects TRBV6-1 to TRBJ2-1; 11 bases map to TRBD2. Trimming removed 2 bases from V and 7 bases from J; junction bases left unmatched: 7. From germline, CDR1 is MNHNS and CDR2 SASEGT. The CDR3 has 16 amino acids. CDR3 loop: CASSETWASGGNEQFF. The CDR3 DNA reads as TGTGCCAGCAGTGAAACTTGGGCTAGCGGGGGGAATGAGCAGTTCTTC.

This sequence joins TRBV24-1 and TRBJ2-5; D call uncertain. Per the germline V gene, CDR1 is KGHDR and CDR2 is SFDVKD. The V and J ends lost 5 bases and 0 bases respectively, with 6 bases between them. CDR3 length equals 13 residues. The CDR3 loop reads CATSGANQETQYF. In nucleotides, the CDR3 is TGTGCCACCAGTGGTGCTAACCAAGAGACCCAGTACTTC.

The gene calls are TRBV7-9 and TRBJ2-1; 9 bases fit TRBD2. The CDR3 covers 14 residues. V lost 5 bases to trimming and J lost 9 bases; unmatched junction nucleotides: 8. Germline V CDR1 and CDR2: SEHNR, FQNEAQ (reference sequence). CDR3 protein: CASSPEGREGEQFF. The DNA for the CDR3 is TGTGCCAGCAGCCCAGAGGGGCGGGAGGGTGAGCAGTTCTTC.

The chain is built from TRBV20-1 and TRBJ1-5; D possibly corresponds to TRBD1 (5 bases). The V end was cut by 5 bases, the J end by 4 bases, with 15 bases between. The CDR3 totals 14 residues. CDR1 and CDR2 from the germline V gene are DFQATT and SNEGSKA (reference sequence). This CDR3 reads CSAFRDGINQPQHF. The CDR3 coding sequence is TGCAGTGCTTTCCGGGACGGCATTAATCAGCCCCAGCATTTT.

V gene TRBV7-8 combines with J gene TRBJ2-3, with unresolved D. From germline, CDR1 is SGHVS and CDR2 FQNEAQ. This CDR3 has 13 amino acids. V gave up 2 bases and J gave up 4 bases, with 7 bases separating them. CDR3 sequence: CASSLSAPDTQYF. The CDR3 DNA is TGTGCCAGCAGCTTATCAGCCCCAGATACGCAGTATTTT. Using reference TRBV7-8 and TRBJ2-3 for the parts outside the CDR3, the full variable domain is GAGVSQSPRYKVAKRGQDVALRCDPISGHVSLFWYQQALGQGPEFLTYFQNEAQLDKSGLPSDRFFAERPEGSVSTLKIQRTQQEDSAVYLCASSLSAPDTQYFGPGTRLTVL.

The J gene is TRBJ2-3, the V gene TRBV7-4; 9 bases are a match to TRBD1. The CDR3 consists of 15 residues. V trimming: 1 base; J trimming: 3 bases; junction bases outside the gene matches: 2. Germline CDR1 and CDR2: SGHVT and SQSDAQ. The CDR3 sequence: CASSLGDRATDTQYF. The DNA of the CDR3 is TGTGCCAGCAGCTTAGGGGACAGGGCGACAGATACGCAGTATTTT. Combining the CDR3 with reference TRBV7-4 and TRBJ2-3 gives the whole variable domain GAGVSQSPRYKVAKRGRDVALRCDSISGHVTLYWYRQTLGQGSEVLTYSQSDAQRDKSGRPSGRFSAERPERSVSTLKIQRTEQGDSAVYLCASSLGDRATDTQYFGPGTRLTVL.

V is TRBV4-1 and J is TRBJ2-1; D is possibly TRBD1 (5 bases). Between the trimmed V and J ends, which lost 1 base and 12 bases, there was a span of 13 bases. Germline CDR1 MGHRA, CDR2 YSYEKL. The CDR3 covers 13 residues. The chain's CDR3 is CASSQVDSFSQFF. The CDR3 DNA reads TGCGCCAGCAGCCAAGTTGACAGCTTTTCGCAGTTCTTC.